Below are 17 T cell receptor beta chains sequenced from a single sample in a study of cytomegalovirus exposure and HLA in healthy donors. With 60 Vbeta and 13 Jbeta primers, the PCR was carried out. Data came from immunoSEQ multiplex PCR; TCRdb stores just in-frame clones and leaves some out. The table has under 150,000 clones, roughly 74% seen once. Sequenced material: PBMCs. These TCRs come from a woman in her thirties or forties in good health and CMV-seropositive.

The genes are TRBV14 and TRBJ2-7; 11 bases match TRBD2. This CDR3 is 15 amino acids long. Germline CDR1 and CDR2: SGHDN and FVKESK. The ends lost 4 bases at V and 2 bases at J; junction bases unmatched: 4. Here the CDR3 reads CASSRVSGRAYEQYF. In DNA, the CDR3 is TGTGCCAGCAGCCGAGTTAGCGGGAGGGCCTACGAGCAGTACTTC.

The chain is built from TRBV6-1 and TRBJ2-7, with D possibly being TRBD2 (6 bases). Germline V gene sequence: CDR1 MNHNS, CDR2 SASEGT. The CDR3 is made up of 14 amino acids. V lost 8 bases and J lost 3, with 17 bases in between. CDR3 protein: CASVRPGLIYEQYF. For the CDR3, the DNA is TGTGCCAGCGTCCGACCGGGACTGATCTACGAGCAGTACTTC.

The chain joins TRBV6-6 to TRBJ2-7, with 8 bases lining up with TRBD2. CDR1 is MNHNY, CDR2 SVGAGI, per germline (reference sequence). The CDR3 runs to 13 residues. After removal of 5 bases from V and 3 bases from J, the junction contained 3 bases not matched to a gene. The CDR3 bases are TGTGCCAGCAGTACCGGGACTAGCTACGAGCAGTACTTC. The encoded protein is CASSTGTSYEQYF.

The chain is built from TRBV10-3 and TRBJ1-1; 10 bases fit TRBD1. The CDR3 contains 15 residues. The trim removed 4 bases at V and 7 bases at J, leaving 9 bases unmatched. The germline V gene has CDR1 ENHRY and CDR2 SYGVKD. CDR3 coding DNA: TGTGCCATCAGTGGGGGCGGGGACAGGGGACGTGAAGCTTTCTTT. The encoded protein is CAISGGGDRGREAFF.

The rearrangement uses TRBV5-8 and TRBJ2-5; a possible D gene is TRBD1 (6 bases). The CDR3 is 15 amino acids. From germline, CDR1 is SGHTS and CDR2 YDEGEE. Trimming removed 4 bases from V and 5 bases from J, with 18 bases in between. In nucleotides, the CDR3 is TGTGCCAGCAGCCTTACAGGGTCGGTAGCGGAGACCCAGTACTTC. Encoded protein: CASSLTGSVAETQYF.

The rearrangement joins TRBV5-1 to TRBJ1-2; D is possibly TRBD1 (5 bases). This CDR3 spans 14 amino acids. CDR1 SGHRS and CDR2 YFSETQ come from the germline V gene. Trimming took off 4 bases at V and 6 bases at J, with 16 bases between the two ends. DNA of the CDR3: TGCGCCAGCAGCCTCATGGGAGGGGACGATGGCTACACCTTC. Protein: CASSLMGGDDGYTF.

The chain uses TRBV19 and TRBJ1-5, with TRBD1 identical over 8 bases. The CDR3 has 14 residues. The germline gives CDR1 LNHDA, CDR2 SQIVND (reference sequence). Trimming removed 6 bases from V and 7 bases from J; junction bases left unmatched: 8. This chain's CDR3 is CASRSARGLQPQHF. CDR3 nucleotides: TGTGCCAGTAGGTCCGCCAGGGGGCTACAGCCCCAGCATTTT. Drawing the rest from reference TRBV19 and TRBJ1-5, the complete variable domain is DGGITQSPKYLFRKEGQNVTLSCEQNLNHDAMYWYRQDPGQGLRLIYYSQIVNDFQKGDIAEGYSVSREKKESFPLTVTSAQKNPTAFYLCASRSARGLQPQHFGDGTRLSIL.

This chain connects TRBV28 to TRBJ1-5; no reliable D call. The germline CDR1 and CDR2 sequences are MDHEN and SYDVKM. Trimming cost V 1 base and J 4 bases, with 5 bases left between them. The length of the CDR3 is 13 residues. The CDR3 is CASSLFRNQPQHF. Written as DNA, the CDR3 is TGTGCCAGCAGTTTATTCAGGAATCAGCCCCAGCATTTT.

CDR3: CASRLPGWVADNEQFF. The CDR3 DNA reads as TGTGCCAGCCGCCTCCCCGGTTGGGTAGCGGACAATGAGCAGTTCTTC. The chain has TRBV18 and TRBJ2-1; perhaps TRBD2 as D (6 bases). Germline V gene data show CDR1 as KGHSH and CDR2 as LQKENI. The CDR3 has 16 residues. V lost 8 bases and J 5 bases, leaving 22 bases between the germline ends.

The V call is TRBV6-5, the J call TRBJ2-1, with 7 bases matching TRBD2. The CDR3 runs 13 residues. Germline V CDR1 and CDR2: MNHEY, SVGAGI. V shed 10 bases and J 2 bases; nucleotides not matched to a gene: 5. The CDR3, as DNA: TGTGCCACAGCGGGAATTGCCTACAATGAGCAGTTCTTC. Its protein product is CATAGIAYNEQFF.

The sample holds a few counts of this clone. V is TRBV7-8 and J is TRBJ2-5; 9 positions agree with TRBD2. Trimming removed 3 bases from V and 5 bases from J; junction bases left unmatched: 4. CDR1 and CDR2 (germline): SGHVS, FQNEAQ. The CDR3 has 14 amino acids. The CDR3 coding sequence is TGTGCCAGCAGCTTGATTAGCGGGAGTGAGACCCAGTACTTC. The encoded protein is CASSLISGSETQYF.

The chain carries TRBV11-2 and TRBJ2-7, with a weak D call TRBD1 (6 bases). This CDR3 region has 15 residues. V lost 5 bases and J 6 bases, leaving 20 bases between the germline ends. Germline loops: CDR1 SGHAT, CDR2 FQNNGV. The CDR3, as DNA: TGTGCCAGCAGCCCTGACAGGTGGAGAGGGGTCGAGCAGTACTTC. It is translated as CASSPDRWRGVEQYF.

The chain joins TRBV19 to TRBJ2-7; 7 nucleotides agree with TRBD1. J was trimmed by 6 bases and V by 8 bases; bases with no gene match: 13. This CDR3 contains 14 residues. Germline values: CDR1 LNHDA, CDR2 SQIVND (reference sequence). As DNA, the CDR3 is TGTGCCAGTGGGGAATGGACAGGACCCGGCGAGCAGTACTTC. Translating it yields CASGEWTGPGEQYF.

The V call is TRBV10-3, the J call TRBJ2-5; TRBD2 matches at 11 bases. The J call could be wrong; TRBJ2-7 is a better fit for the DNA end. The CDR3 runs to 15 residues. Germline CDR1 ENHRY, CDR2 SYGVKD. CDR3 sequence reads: CAISGSGTSGYEQYF. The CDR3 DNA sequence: TGTGCCATCAGTGGTTCCGGGACTAGCGGCTACGAGCAGTACTTC.

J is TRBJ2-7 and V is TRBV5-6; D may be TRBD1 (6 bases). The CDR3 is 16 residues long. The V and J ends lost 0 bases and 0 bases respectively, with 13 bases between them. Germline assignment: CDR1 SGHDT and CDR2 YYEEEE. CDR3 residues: CASSLGDTWSSYEQYF. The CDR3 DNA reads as TGTGCCAGCAGCTTGGGGGACACCTGGAGCTCCTACGAGCAGTACTTC.

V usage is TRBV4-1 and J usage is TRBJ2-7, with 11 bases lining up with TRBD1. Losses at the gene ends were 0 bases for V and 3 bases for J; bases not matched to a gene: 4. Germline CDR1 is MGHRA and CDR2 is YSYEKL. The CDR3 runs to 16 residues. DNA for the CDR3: TGCGCCAGCAGCCAAGATGGGGACAGGGGGAGCTACGAGCAGTACTTC. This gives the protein CASSQDGDRGSYEQYF.

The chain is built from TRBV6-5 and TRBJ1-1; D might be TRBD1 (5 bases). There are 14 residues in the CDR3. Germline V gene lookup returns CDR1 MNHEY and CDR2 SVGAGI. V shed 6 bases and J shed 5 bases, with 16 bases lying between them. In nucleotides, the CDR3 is TGTGCCAGCAGCTCCCCCAGGGCTACTACTGAAGCTTTCTTT. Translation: CASSSPRATTEAFF.